This T cell receptor (beta chain) was profiled in a study of T cells in Graves' hyperthyroidism and ophthalmopathy. Trimming took off 1 base at V and 5 bases at J, with 9 bases between the two ends. Germline V CDR1 and CDR2: SGHVS, FQNEAQ. This CDR3 is built from 14 residues. The CDR3 regions of TCR beta were amplified from RNA transcripts. During a first-round RT-PCR of the TCR CDR3, the HTBI primer set was used. TCRdb redid the calling of the multiplex PCR reads with MiXCR, one entry per CDR3 protein. There are hundreds of thousands of distinct CDR3 sequences in the sample; 20% occur only once, and about half lies in the top ten.

This TCR was sampled from a man aged 35 to 55 with Graves' ophthalmopathy. The chain carries TRBV7-8 and TRBJ1-5; D is possibly TRBD1 (5 bases). The specimen was blood. CDR3 sequence: CASSLGGDDQPQHF. CDR3 DNA: TGTGCCAGCAGCTTAGGAGGGGACGATCAGCCCCAGCATTTT.